The clone carrying this TCR beta chain was found many times. Its antigen is currently unknown. Molecular barcoded adaptors covering alpha/delta and beta/gamma chains were used on roughly 400 ng RNA. TCRdb processed the reads anew with MiXCR; each CDR3 protein has one entry. Of 85,000 or so distinct CDR3 sequences in the sample, around 12% are singletons; the top ten hold about 16%. These data originate in a study of read filtering for tumor transcriptome and immune sequencing. For the study at large: Transcriptome libraries were built from DNase-treated RNA. Overall study results and limits: Sorted CD138-negative bone marrow cells were not purified T cells. Single-read clonotypes: about 82% of IR-seq clonotypes (roughly 3.2% of reads), roughly 73% of RNA-seq clonotypes (approximately 49% of reads).

The CDR3 totals 14 residues. Germline-derived CDR1 and CDR2 are SGHRS and YFSETQ. Trimming pared 1 base from V and 6 bases from J, leaving 13 bases between. At the time of active disease, bone marrow was collected from every patient. The gene calls are TRBV5-1 and TRBJ1-1; tentative D call: TRBD1 (5 bases). Sequencing was carried out using a population of CD138-negative cells sorted from bone marrow. This sequence originates from a donor aged 40 or older with multiple myeloma. CDR3 loop: CASSLKGRSAEAFF. Written as DNA, the CDR3 is TGCGCCAGCAGCTTGAAGGGGCGATCGGCTGAAGCTTTCTTT.